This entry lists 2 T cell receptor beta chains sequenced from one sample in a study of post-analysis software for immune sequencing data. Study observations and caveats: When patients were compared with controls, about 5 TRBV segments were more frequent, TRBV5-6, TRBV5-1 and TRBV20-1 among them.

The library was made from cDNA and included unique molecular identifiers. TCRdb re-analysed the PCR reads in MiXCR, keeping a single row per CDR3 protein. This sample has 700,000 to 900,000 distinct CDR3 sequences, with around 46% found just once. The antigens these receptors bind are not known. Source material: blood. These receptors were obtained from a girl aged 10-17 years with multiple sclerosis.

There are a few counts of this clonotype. The chain's CDR3 is CSAPLVRGGGTDTQYF. CDR3 nucleotide sequence: TGCAGTGCTCCCCTGGTCAGGGGGGGCGGCACAGATACGCAGTATTTT. The genes are TRBV20-1 and TRBJ2-3, with D possibly called TRBD1 or TRBD2 (7 bases each). The V gene lost 5 bases and the J gene lost 1 base, with 19 bases spanning the gap. CDR3 length: 16 amino acids. Germline lookup yields CDR1 DFQATT and CDR2 SNEGSKA (reference sequence).

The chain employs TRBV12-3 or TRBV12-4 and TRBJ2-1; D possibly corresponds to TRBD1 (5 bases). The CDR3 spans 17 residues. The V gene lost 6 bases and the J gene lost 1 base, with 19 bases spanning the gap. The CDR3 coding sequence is TGTGCCAGCAGCCTTGTCCTTAGGGGATCGTCCTACAATGAGCAGTTCTTC. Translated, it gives CASSLVLRGSSYNEQFF.